This is a list of T cell receptor beta chains from one sample in a study of T cells expressing NK-cell markers. Using the 5' RACE reads, TCRdb records one entry per CDR3 protein without DNA. Across over 350,000 distinct CDR3 sequences, the top ten clones capture 9.5% to 12% of the sample. The sample taken for sequencing was blood T cells: a sorted CD56 or NKG2C T cell subset, CD4+ or CD8+ T cells, or bulk PBMC T cells (not recorded which). The receptor set was obtained from a woman between 45 and 60 years old in good health. Each CDR3 is given with its conserved first and last residue. Fields, in order: J gene, V gene, CDR3 protein.

j_gene: TRBJ1-1; v_gene: TRBV29-1; CDR3aa: CSVVFSQGTEAFF
j_gene: TRBJ1-6; v_gene: TRBV5-1; CDR3aa: CASRDSFNSPLHF
j_gene: TRBJ2-4; v_gene: TRBV7-9; CDR3aa: CASSYRQGKETAKNIQYF
j_gene: TRBJ1-6; v_gene: TRBV27; CDR3aa: CASRPLGGSPLHF
j_gene: TRBJ2-1; v_gene: TRBV7-6; CDR3aa: CASSLADRGHEQFF
j_gene: TRBJ2-7; v_gene: TRBV5-1; CDR3aa: CASSLNRDYLYEQYF
j_gene: TRBJ2-2; v_gene: TRBV12-3/TRBV12-4; CDR3aa: CASSLAGSPGELFF
j_gene: TRBJ2-2; v_gene: TRBV7-3; CDR3aa: CASSLKGTGGRIYTGELFF
j_gene: TRBJ2-7; v_gene: TRBV7-8; CDR3aa: CASSANTYEQYF
j_gene: TRBJ2-7; v_gene: TRBV5-1; CDR3aa: CASSMDRSYEQYF
j_gene: TRBJ2-5; v_gene: TRBV20-1; CDR3aa: CSARDPWGGQEETQYF
j_gene: TRBJ2-7; v_gene: TRBV11-3; CDR3aa: CASSLGGNPYEQYF
j_gene: TRBJ2-5; v_gene: TRBV11-2; CDR3aa: CASSLVRYQETQYF
j_gene: TRBJ2-2; v_gene: TRBV5-1; CDR3aa: CASSSFAGGPISELFF
j_gene: TRBJ2-3; v_gene: TRBV9; CDR3aa: CASSVDQGQDTQYF
j_gene: TRBJ1-5; v_gene: TRBV6-6; CDR3aa: CASSYLKNQPQHF
j_gene: TRBJ2-2; v_gene: TRBV16; CDR3aa: CASSQSEQGAGELFF
j_gene: TRBJ2-1; v_gene: TRBV5-5; CDR3aa: CASSSSGPSYNEQFF
j_gene: TRBJ2-1; v_gene: TRBV12-3/TRBV12-4; CDR3aa: CASLKWDRGLIRQFF
j_gene: TRBJ1-5; v_gene: TRBV7-2; CDR3aa: CASSLRPLTGPQHF
j_gene: TRBJ2-1; v_gene: TRBV7-9; CDR3aa: CASSPGGFGRNYNEQFF
j_gene: TRBJ1-1; v_gene: TRBV5-5; CDR3aa: CASSSSGANTEAFF
j_gene: TRBJ2-3; v_gene: TRBV5-1; CDR3aa: CASSLGTSGGRFNTDTQYF
j_gene: TRBJ2-7; v_gene: TRBV10-3; CDR3aa: CAISHTPGQGASEQYF
j_gene: TRBJ2-1; v_gene: TRBV5-1; CDR3aa: CASSLDGAPRSEQFF
j_gene: TRBJ2-2; v_gene: TRBV12-3/TRBV12-4; CDR3aa: CASTGTGFAGELFF
j_gene: TRBJ2-1; v_gene: TRBV3-1; CDR3aa: CASSQGRSINEQFF
j_gene: TRBJ2-7; v_gene: TRBV11-2; CDR3aa: CASSPGESGTYEQYF
j_gene: TRBJ1-2; v_gene: TRBV29-1; CDR3aa: CSVDGRRYGYTF
j_gene: TRBJ2-2; v_gene: TRBV7-9; CDR3aa: CASRPLAGAGELFF
j_gene: TRBJ2-5; v_gene: TRBV28; CDR3aa: CASKHWEVQETQYF
j_gene: TRBJ2-7; v_gene: TRBV6-5; CDR3aa: CASSPLGRASDEQYF
j_gene: TRBJ1-5; v_gene: TRBV7-8; CDR3aa: CASSLVAGEQPQHF
j_gene: TRBJ2-7; v_gene: TRBV5-6; CDR3aa: CASSLLAGENEQYF
j_gene: TRBJ2-4; v_gene: TRBV20-1; CDR3aa: CSARDFQALAKNIQYF
j_gene: TRBJ2-2; v_gene: TRBV27; CDR3aa: CASSLVGALVSGELFF
j_gene: TRBJ2-2; v_gene: TRBV3-1; CDR3aa: CASRNRAGELFF
j_gene: TRBJ2-4; v_gene: TRBV25-1; CDR3aa: CASSVAGGTKNIQYF
j_gene: TRBJ2-1; v_gene: TRBV2; CDR3aa: CASRGLAGTYNEQFF
j_gene: TRBJ2-5; v_gene: TRBV11-3; CDR3aa: CASSPRSETQHF
j_gene: TRBJ2-1; v_gene: TRBV5-5; CDR3aa: CASSFEGDRGDEQFF
j_gene: TRBJ2-4; v_gene: TRBV5-1; CDR3aa: CASSLPSGRENIQYF
j_gene: TRBJ2-3; v_gene: TRBV10-3; CDR3aa: CAISVSDTDTQYF
j_gene: TRBJ2-1; v_gene: TRBV12-3/TRBV12-4; CDR3aa: CASSRVDEQFF
j_gene: TRBJ1-5; v_gene: TRBV27; CDR3aa: CASRPGASNQPQHF
j_gene: TRBJ1-1; v_gene: TRBV5-1; CDR3aa: CASSLAWRQGNAEAFF
j_gene: TRBJ2-5; v_gene: TRBV27; CDR3aa: CASSLGTAGRETQYF
j_gene: TRBJ1-5; v_gene: TRBV15; CDR3aa: CATSGDTSGNQPQHF
j_gene: TRBJ2-7; v_gene: TRBV12-3/TRBV12-4; CDR3aa: CASRLGGSLFYEQYF
j_gene: TRBJ1-1; v_gene: TRBV24-1; CDR3aa: CATSDPKGPAFF
j_gene: TRBJ1-1; v_gene: TRBV5-1; CDR3aa: CASSSAGTGIEAFF
j_gene: TRBJ1-2; v_gene: TRBV20-1; CDR3aa: CSARDGQGGILGGYTF
j_gene: TRBJ2-7; v_gene: TRBV20-1; CDR3aa: CSARVGSGAQYF
j_gene: TRBJ2-1; v_gene: TRBV12-3/TRBV12-4; CDR3aa: CASSLSGSPRNEQFF
j_gene: TRBJ1-4; v_gene: TRBV3-1; CDR3aa: CASSQDGEKLFF
j_gene: TRBJ1-1; v_gene: TRBV11-2; CDR3aa: CASSNRQGTEAFF
j_gene: TRBJ2-1; v_gene: TRBV11-2; CDR3aa: CASSGVTGPNEQFF
j_gene: TRBJ2-7; v_gene: TRBV6-2/TRBV6-3; CDR3aa: CASSPRTGGVLLEQYF
j_gene: TRBJ1-2; v_gene: TRBV11-2; CDR3aa: CASSSGQTFSDYGYTF